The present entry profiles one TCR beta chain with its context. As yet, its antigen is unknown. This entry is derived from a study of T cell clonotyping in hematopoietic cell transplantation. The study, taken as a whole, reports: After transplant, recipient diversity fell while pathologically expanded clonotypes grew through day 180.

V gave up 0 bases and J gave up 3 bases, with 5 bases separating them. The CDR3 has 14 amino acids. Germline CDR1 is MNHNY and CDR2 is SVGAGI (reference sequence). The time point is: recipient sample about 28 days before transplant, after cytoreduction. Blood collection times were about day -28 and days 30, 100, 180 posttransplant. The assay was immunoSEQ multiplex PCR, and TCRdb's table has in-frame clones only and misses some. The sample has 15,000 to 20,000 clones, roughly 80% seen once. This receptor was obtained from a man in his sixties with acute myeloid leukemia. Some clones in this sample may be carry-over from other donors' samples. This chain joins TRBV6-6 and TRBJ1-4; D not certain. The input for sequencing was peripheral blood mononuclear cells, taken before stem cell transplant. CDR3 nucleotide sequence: TGTGCCAGCAGTTACTCCGCCCCTAATGAAAAACTGTTTTTT. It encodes CASSYSAPNEKLFF.